This record looks at one T cell receptor (beta chain) sequence and its context. Only in-frame clones appear in the TCRdb table, and some are missing; sequencing was by immunoSEQ multiplex PCR. The data show approximately 37,000 clones, none appearing only once, with approximately 8.8% held by the ten largest. These data are taken from a study of T cell clonality in common variable immunodeficiency. Caucasian heritage predominated among both patients and controls. Input material: peripheral blood mononuclear cells. This TCR derives from a person aged 18 to 69 in good health.

The CDR3 spells CASRPSGVTSVDYTF. CDR3 DNA, as far as it was read: TGTGCCAGTAGGCCTTCCGGGGTAACTAGCGTCGAC. The rearrangement joins TRBV19 to TRBJ1-2; D not resolved. The read ends 3 residues shy of where the CDR3 ends; the end is completed using the germline J gene. The CDR3 runs to 15 residues. Germline V lookup: CDR1 LNHDA, CDR2 SQIVND (reference sequence).